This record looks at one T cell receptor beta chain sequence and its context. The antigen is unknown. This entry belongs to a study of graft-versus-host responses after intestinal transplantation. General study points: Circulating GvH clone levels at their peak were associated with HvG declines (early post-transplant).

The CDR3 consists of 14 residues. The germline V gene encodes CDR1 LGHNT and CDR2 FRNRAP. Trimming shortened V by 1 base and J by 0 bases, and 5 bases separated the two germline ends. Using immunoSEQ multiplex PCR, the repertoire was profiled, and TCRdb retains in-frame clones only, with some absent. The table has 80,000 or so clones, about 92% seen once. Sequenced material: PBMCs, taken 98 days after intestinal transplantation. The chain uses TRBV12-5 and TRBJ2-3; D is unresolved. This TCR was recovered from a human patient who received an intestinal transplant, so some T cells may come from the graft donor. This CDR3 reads CASGLGTSTDTQYF. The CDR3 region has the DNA TGTGCTAGTGGTTTGGGTACGAGCACAGATACGCAGTATTTT.